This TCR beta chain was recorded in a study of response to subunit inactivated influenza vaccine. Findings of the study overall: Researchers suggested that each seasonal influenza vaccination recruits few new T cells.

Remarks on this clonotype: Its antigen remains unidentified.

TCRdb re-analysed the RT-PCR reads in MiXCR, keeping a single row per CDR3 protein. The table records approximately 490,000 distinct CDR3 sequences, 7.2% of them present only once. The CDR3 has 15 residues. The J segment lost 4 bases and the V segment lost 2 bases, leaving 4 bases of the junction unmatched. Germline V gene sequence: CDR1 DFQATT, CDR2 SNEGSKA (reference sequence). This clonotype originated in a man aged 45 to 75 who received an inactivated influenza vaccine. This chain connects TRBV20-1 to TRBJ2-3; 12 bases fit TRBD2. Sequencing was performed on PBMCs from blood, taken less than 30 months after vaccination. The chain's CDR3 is CSARRLAGAADTQYF. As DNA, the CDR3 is TGCAGTGCTAGACGACTAGCGGGAGCCGCAGATACGCAGTATTTT.